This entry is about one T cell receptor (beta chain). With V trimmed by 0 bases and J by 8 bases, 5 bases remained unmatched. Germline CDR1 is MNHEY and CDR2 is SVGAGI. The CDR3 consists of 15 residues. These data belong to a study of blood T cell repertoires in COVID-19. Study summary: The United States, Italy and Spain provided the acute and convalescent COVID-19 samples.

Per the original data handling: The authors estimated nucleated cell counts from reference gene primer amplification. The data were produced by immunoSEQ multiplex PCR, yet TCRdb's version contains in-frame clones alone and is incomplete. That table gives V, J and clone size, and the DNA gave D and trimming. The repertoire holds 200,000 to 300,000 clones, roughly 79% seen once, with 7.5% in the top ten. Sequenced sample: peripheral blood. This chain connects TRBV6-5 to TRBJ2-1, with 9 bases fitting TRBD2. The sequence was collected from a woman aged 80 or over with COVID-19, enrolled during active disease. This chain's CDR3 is CASSYSASGTYEQFF. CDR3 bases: TGTGCCAGCAGTTACTCGGCTAGCGGGACCTATGAGCAGTTCTTC.